This TCR beta chain was sequenced during a study of blood T cell repertoires in COVID-19. Across the study: Sites across the United States, Italy and Spain contributed samples from acute and convalescent COVID-19.

In the study's own analysis: Using reference gene primer amplification, nucleated cell counts were estimated. This table comes from immunoSEQ multiplex PCR, and its TCRdb copy is limited to in-frame clones, with some not included. V, J and clone size reflect that table, while D and trimming were determined from the DNA. The table shows 200,000 to 300,000 clones, with nearly 90% occurring only once. Germline lookup yields CDR1 LNHDA and CDR2 SQIVND (reference sequence). V dropped 2 bases and J dropped 4; count of bases not matched to a gene: 6. This CDR3 is built from 16 residues. Specimen: peripheral blood. J is TRBJ1-3 and V is TRBV19; 9 nucleotides align to TRBD1. The receptor was derived from a woman aged 25 to 39 with acute or convalescent COVID-19. The CDR3 spells CASSIRGQGSGNTIYF. The CDR3 DNA reads TGTGCCAGTAGTATACGGGGACAGGGATCCGGAAACACCATATATTTT.